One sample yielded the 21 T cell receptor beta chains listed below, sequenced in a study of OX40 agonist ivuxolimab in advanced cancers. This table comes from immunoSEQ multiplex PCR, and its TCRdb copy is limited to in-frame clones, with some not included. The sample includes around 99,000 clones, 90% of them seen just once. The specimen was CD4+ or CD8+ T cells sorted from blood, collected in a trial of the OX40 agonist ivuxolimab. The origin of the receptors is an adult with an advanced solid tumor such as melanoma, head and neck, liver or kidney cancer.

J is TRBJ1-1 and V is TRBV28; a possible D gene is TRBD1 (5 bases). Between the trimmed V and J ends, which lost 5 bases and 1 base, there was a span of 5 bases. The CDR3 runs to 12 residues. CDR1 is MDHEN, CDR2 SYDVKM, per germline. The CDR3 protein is CASSTGNTEAFF. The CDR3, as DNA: TGTGCCAGCAGTACAGGGAACACTGAAGCTTTCTTT. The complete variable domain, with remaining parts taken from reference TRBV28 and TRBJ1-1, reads DVKVTQSSRYLVKRTGEKVFLECVQDMDHENMFWYRQDPGLGLRLIYFSYDVKMKEKGDIPEGYSVSREKKERFSLILESASTNQTSMYLCASSTGNTEAFFGQGTRLTVV.

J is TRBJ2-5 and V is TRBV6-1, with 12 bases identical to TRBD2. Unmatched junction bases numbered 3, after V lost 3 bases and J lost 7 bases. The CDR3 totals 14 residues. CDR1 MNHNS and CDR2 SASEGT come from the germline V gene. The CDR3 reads CASSDQTSGGTQYF. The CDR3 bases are TGTGCCAGCAGTGATCAGACTAGCGGGGGGACCCAGTACTTC.

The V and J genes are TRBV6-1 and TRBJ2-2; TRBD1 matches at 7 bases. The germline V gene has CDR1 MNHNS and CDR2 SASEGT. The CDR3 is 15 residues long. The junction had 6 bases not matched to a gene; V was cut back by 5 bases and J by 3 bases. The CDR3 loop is CASSLTGKHTGELFF. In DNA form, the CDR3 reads TGTGCCAGCAGTTTGACAGGGAAGCACACCGGGGAGCTGTTTTTT.

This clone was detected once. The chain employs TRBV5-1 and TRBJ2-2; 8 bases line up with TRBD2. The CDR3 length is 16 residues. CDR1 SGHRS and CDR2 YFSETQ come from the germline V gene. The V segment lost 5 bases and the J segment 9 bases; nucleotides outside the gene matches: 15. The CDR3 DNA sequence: TGCGCCAGCAGGCCGTCGAGCGGGGGTGCCCCTCGGGAGCTGTTTTTT. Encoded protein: CASRPSSGGAPRELFF.

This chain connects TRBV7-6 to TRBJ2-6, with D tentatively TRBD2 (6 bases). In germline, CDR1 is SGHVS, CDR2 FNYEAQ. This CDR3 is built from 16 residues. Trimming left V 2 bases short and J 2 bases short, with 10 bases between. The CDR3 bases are TGTGCCAGCAGCTTATTAGGGGAGGCTGGGGCCAACGTCCTGACTTTC. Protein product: CASSLLGEAGANVLTF.

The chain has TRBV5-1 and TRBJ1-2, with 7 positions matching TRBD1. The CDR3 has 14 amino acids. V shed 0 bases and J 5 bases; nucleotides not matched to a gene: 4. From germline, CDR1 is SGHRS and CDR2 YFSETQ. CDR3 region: CASSLAGTDYGYTF. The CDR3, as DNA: TGCGCCAGCAGCTTGGCCGGGACAGATTATGGCTACACCTTC.

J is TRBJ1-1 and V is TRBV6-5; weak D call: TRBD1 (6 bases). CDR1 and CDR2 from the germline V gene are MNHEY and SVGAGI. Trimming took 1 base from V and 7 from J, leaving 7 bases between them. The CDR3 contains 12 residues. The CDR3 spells CASSYFRGEAFF. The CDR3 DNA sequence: TGTGCCAGCAGTTACTTCAGGGGTGAAGCTTTCTTT.

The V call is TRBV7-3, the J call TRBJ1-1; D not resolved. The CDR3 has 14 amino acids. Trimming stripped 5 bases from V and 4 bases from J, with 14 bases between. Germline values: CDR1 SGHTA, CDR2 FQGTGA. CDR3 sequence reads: CASSRGWAPTEAFF. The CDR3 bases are TGTGCCAGCAGCCGCGGGTGGGCTCCCACTGAAGCTTTCTTT.

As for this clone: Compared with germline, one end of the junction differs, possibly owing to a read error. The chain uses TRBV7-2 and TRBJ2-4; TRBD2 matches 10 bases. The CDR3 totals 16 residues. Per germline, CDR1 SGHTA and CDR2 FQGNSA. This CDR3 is CASSPDPSGGARSVKF. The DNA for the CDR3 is TGTGCCAGCAGCCCCGATCCAAGCGGGGGGGCTCGGTCTGTGAAATTC.

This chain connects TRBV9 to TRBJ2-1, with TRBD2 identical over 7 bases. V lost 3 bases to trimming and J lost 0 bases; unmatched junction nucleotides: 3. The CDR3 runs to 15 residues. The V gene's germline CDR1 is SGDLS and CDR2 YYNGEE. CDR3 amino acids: CASSATSRSYNEQFF. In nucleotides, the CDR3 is TGTGCCAGCAGCGCGACTAGCCGCTCCTACAATGAGCAGTTCTTC.

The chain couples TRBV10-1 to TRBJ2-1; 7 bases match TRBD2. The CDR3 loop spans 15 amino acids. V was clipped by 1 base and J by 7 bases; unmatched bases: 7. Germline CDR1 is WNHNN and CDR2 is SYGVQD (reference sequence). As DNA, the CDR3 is TGCGCCAGCAGTGAGTTTGCGGGGGTCGGGAATGAGCAGTTCTTC. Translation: CASSEFAGVGNEQFF.

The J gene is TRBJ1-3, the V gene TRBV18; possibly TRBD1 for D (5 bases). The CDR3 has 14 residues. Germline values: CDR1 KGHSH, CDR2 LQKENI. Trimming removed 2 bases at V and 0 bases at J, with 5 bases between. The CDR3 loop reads CASSPDSSGNTIYF. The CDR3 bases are TGTGCCAGCTCACCAGACAGCTCTGGAAACACCATATATTTT.

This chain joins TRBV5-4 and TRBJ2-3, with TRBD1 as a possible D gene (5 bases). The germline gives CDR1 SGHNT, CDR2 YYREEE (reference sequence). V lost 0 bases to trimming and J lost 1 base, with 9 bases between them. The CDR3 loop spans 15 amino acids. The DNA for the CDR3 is TGTGCCAGCAGCTTGGTGGGGCGCGGCACAGATACGCAGTATTTT. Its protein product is CASSLVGRGTDTQYF.

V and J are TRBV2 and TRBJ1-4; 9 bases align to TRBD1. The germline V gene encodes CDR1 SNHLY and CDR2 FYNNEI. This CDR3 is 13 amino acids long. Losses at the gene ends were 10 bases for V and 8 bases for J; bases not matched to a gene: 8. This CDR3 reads CAIQQGAGEKLFF. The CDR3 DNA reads TGTGCCATCCAACAGGGGGCGGGGGAAAAACTGTTTTTT.

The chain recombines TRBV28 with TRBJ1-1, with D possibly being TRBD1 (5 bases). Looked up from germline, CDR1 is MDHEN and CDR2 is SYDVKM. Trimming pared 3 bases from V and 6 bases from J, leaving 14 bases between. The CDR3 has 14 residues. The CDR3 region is CASSLGGVGPEAFF. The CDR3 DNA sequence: TGTGCCAGCAGTTTGGGGGGGGTTGGTCCTGAAGCTTTCTTT.

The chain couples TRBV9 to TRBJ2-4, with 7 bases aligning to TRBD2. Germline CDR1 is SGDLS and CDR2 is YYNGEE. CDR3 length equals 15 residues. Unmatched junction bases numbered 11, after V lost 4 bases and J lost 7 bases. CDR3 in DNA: TGTGCCAGCAGCCCACTCGTGGGGGGGAATAACATTCAGTACTTC. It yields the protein CASSPLVGGNNIQYF.

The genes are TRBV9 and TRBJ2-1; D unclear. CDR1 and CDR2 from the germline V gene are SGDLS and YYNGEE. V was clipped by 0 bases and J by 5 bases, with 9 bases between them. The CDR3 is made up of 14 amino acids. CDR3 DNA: TGTGCCAGCAGCGTAGGTAACTTCGACAATGAGCAGTTCTTC. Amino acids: CASSVGNFDNEQFF.

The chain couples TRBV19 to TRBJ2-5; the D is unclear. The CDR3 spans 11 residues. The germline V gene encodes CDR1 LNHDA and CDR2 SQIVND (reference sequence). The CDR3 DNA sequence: TGTGGCTCGCGGTTAGGGGAGACCCAGTACTTC. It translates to CGSRLGETQYF.

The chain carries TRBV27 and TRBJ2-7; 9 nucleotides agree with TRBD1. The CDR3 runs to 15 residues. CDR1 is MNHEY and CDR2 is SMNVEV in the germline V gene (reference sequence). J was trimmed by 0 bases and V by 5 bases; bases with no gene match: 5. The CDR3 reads CASSARTGASYEQYF. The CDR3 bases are TGTGCCAGCAGTGCTAGGACAGGGGCCTCCTACGAGCAGTACTTC.

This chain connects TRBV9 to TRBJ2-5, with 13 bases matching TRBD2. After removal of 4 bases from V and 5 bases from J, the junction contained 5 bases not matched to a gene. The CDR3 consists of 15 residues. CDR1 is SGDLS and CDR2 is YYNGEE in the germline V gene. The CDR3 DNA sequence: TGTGCCAGCAGCTCGGGACTAGCGGGATTTGAGACCCAGTACTTC. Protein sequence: CASSSGLAGFETQYF.

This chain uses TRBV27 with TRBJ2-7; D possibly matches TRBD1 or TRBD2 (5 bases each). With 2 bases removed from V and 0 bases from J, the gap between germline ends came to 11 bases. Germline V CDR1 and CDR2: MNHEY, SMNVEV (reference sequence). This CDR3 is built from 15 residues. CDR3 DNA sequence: TGTGCCAGCAGTTTACGGGGCACCGCCTCCTACGAGCAGTACTTC. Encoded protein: CASSLRGTASYEQYF.